This TCR beta chain was recorded in a study of blood T cell repertoires in COVID-19. Study-wide context: T cells, B-cell-depleted T cells, or PBMCs supplied cDNA or gDNA.

This table comes from immunoSEQ multiplex PCR, and its TCRdb copy is limited to in-frame clones, with some not included. This table holds hundreds of thousands of clones, 70% to 90% found once. This clone was seen only a few times. The study drew participants aged about 18 to 95 years from 20 to 30 US areas. The sequence was collected from a woman aged 18-30 years with acute COVID-19. The sequencing sample was made of PBMCs or T cells enriched from blood (not recorded which).

The CDR3 DNA reads as TGTGCCAGCAGCCAAGACCTAGCGGGCGGGTTCTCCTACGAGCAGTACTTC. Residues: CASSQDLAGGFSYEQYF. The V call is TRBV3-1 (or the pseudogene TRBV3-2), the J call TRBJ2-7; 8 bases map to TRBD2. The J segment lost 0 bases and the V segment lost 0 bases, leaving 7 bases of the junction unmatched. Germline-derived CDR1 and CDR2 are LGHDT and YNNKEL (reference sequence). The CDR3 has 17 residues.